This is a list of T cell receptor beta chains from one sample in a study of shared clonotypes between healthy human individuals. Profiled with immunoSEQ multiplex PCR; TCRdb holds only in-frame clones, not every one. Altogether about 640,000 clones are present, roughly 78% being singletons, with the ten largest covering roughly 1.8%. Sequences were obtained from memory CD4+ T cells sorted from blood. The receptor source for this set is a woman aged 30 to 39 in good health. Both conserved end residues are part of each CDR3. Each record gives: CDR3 DNA, CDR3 protein, D gene, J gene, clone size, V gene. D genes are given only for firm matches. The size of a clone is reported for some rows only, either as once, few or many, or as a class for expanded clones.

TGTGCCAGCAGTGGTACAGGGACCGGAGCTTTCTTT CASSGTGTGAFF NA TRBJ1-1 once TRBV25-1
TGTGCCAGCAGAGGGTCTAGTAGTGGCTACACCTTC CASRGSSSGYTF NA TRBJ1-2 NA TRBV25-1
TGCGCCAGCAGCTTGGACTCTGCGGGAGGGACAGATACGCAGTATTTT CASSLDSAGGTDTQYF TRBD2 TRBJ2-3 NA TRBV5-1
TGTGCCAGCAGGCGACTAGCGGGAACCTACGAGCAGTACTTC CASRRLAGTYEQYF TRBD2 TRBJ2-7 NA TRBV11-2
TGTGCCACCAGCAGCCCCTGGACAGGATCAAGGAGCAATCAGCCCCAGCATTTT CATSSPWTGSRSNQPQHF TRBD1 TRBJ1-5 NA TRBV15
TGTGCCAGCAGCCAGGGGGGAATTGCGGGAGGTTTATGGAATGAGCAGTTCTTC CASSQGGIAGGLWNEQFF NA TRBJ2-1 NA TRBV13
TGTGCCAGCAGTTCACTAGCGGGAGTCGAGCAGTACTTC CASSSLAGVEQYF TRBD2 TRBJ2-7 NA TRBV6-5
TGCGCCAGCAGCCTCGGACAGTCAACAGATACGCAGTATTTT CASSLGQSTDTQYF NA TRBJ2-3 NA TRBV5-1
TGTGCCAGCCCGCGGGGTAATGAGCAGTTCTTC CASPRGNEQFF NA TRBJ2-1 few TRBV28
TGTGCCCGTAGTTCCAAAACGACAGGGAACACTGAAGCTTTCTTT CARSSKTTGNTEAFF NA TRBJ1-1 NA TRBV19
TGCGCCAGCAGCAGAATTAGCGGGACGAACTACGAGCAGTACTTC CASSRISGTNYEQYF TRBD2 TRBJ2-7 NA TRBV5-1
TGTGCCAGCAGCCCCCGTGGCGGGGTCCTACCGAACACTGAAGCTTTCTTT CASSPRGGVLPNTEAFF NA TRBJ1-1 NA TRBV11-2
TGTGCCAGCAGTGGGGACAGGATAAAGGATTACTTC CASSGDRIKDYF TRBD1 TRBJ2-7 NA TRBV28
TGTGCCAGCAGACAGGGGACATACTACGAGCAGTACTTC CASRQGTYYEQYF TRBD1 TRBJ2-7 NA TRBV2
TGTGCCAGTAGTATAGGGCGGGACTGGCGGATGGAGACCCAGTACTTC CASSIGRDWRMETQYF NA TRBJ2-5 NA TRBV19
TGTGCCAGCAGCTTCCTAGCGGGAGGGTGGGCAGATACGCAGTATTTT CASSFLAGGWADTQYF TRBD2 TRBJ2-3 NA TRBV11-2
TGCGCCAGCAGCCCCAGCTGGCCCAATGAGCAGTTCTTC CASSPSWPNEQFF NA TRBJ2-1 NA TRBV5-1
TGTGCCAGCAGCCTAGAGACTAGCGGGGAGCAGTTCTTC CASSLETSGEQFF TRBD2 TRBJ2-1 NA TRBV7-2
TGTGCCAGCAGTCTCACAGGGGCAGCTAATGAAAAACTGTTTTTT CASSLTGAANEKLFF TRBD1 TRBJ1-4 NA TRBV28
TGTGCCAGTAGTACCCCCGGGACTGCGCATAGGCAGTTCTTC CASSTPGTAHRQFF NA TRBJ2-1 NA TRBV19
TGCGCCAGCAGCTTGCCATCGGCTAGCGGGACAACCGGGGAGCTGTTTTTT CASSLPSASGTTGELFF TRBD2 TRBJ2-2 NA TRBV5-1
TGCGCCAGCAGCTCGCGATGGGGGCAGGACACTGAAGCTTTCTTT CASSSRWGQDTEAFF NA TRBJ1-1 NA TRBV5-1
TGTGCCACCAGCAGAGATTTTGGCAACGAGGGGGCAGAGACCCAGTACTTC CATSRDFGNEGAETQYF TRBD1 TRBJ2-5 NA TRBV15